What follows describes a single T cell receptor beta chain. The specificity of this receptor is unknown. No base-level quality is on record; no much larger clone is a single base apart. These data come from a study of graft-versus-host responses after intestinal transplantation (dated by TCRdb to about 2021). About the full investigation: Multivisceral, liver-intestinal, or isolated intestinal transplants were received by the recipients. Every recipient was given anti-thymocyte globulin induction, then maintenance tacrolimus and steroids for around three years. Donor T cell macrochimerism was defined as a peak of at least 4% donor T cells among recipient peripheral blood mononuclear cells. Alloreactive clones were identified by sequencing pre-transplant mixed lymphocyte reaction products and comparing them with unstimulated pre-transplant donor and recipient T cells. The cohort enrolled 20 to 25 intestinal transplant recipients including one retransplant, and a few patients lacking pretransplant specimens were excluded. Rather than going through the commercial service, samples from three later patients were sequenced in-house on an Illumina MiSeq and processed with MiXCR. Graft-versus-host and host-versus-graft alloreactive T cell clones were tracked in the graft, circulation and bone marrow after intestinal transplantation using bulk TCR-beta CDR3 sequencing. Overall study results and their limits: The relatively low number and heterogeneity of intestinal transplant patients limited the conclusions. Early after transplant, peak levels of circulating GvH clones were found to be associated with declines in HvG clones. GvH clones were detected in recipient bone marrow, and some appeared earlier in ileal mucosa or blood, consistent with an intestinal mucosal origin. In the allografts of patients with donor T cell macrochimerism, GvH to HvG T cell clonal ratios were high.

The CDR3 spans 16 residues, from the cysteine through the phenylalanine. Only the CDR3 part of the read is kept: 48 bases, read in frame from the first base. Reading the germline V gene gives CDR1 LGHNA and CDR2 YNFKEQ. Trimming at the junction amounts to 1 base on V and 0 bases on J, and the germline ends lie 10 bases apart. Blood samples were collected up to 4 times in the first month after transplant and then at least monthly when available. Library preparation was by the immunoSEQ multiplex PCR assay. For most patients, genomic DNA was subjected to high-throughput TCR-beta CDR3 sequencing by Adaptive Biotechnologies. The original pipeline was this. TCR sequencing data for some 17 patients were retrieved from Adaptive's ImmunoSEQ software; three other patients were processed with MiXCR and VDJtools. CDR3 nucleotide sequences shared between donor and recipient were removed because the origin of such sequences could not be assigned. At least 2-fold expansion over unstimulated cells and a minimum CFSE-low frequency of 0.002% (template counts) or 0.001% (read counts) were required for clones to be classified as alloreactive. Mappable clones were those detected in sequenced pre-transplant spleen, lymph node, or MLR CFSE-low populations of the donor or recipient. The cumulative frequency of alloreactive clones was calculated as a percentage of all sequences, weighted by copy number. The table comes from immuneACCESS by way of TCRdb, which keeps in-frame sequences with V and J called. Part of the clones is missing from these tables; in studies checked, under half for an unresolved V gene and the rest for unknown reasons. V, J and clone size derive from that table, while D and trimming were established from the DNA sequence. The table for this sample lists 80,000 or so clones; 92% of them were counted only once. The ten largest clones represent under 0.85% of the sample.

The receptor comes from a human patient who received an intestinal transplant, so some T cells may come from the graft donor. This sequence uses TRBV4-2 and TRBJ2-1; the D gene is perhaps TRBD1 or TRBD2, each of them matching over 5 bases. The material sequenced was PBMCs, taken 98 days after intestinal transplantation. The CDR3 amino acid sequence is: CASSQVTGTSYNEQFF. The DNA sequence is as follows: TGTGCCAGCAGCCAAGTGACGGGGACCTCCTACAATGAGCAGTTCTTC.